What follows are 7 T cell receptor beta chains derived from one specimen sequenced in a study of cytotoxic CD8 clonotypes in ibrutinib-treated CLL. TCRdb keeps only in-frame clones here, not all; method: immunoSEQ multiplex PCR. There are 100,000 to 150,000 clones in the sample; approximately 85% occur only once, and around 2% lies in the top ten. The starting material was PBMCs, obtained after 24 months of ibrutinib treatment. These receptors all come from a human donor with chronic lymphocytic leukemia.

J is TRBJ2-3 and V is TRBV2; D could derive from TRBD1 or TRBD2 (5 bases each). The length of the CDR3 is 14 residues. The V end was cut by 8 bases, the J end by 2 bases, with 14 bases between. CDR1 is SNHLY, CDR2 FYNNEI, per germline. CDR3 sequence (DNA): TGTGCCAGCGGGGGACGGATCCCCACAGATACGCAGTATTTT. Its protein product is CASGGRIPTDTQYF.

The V gene is TRBV6-4, the J gene TRBJ2-7; 11 positions match TRBD2. The CDR3 is 15 residues long. Germline V gene sequence: CDR1 MRHNA, CDR2 SNTAGT. Germline trimming cut 6 bases from V and 7 bases from J; bases unmatched to any gene: 11. Here the CDR3 reads CASRGTSGSLGEQYF. The CDR3, as DNA: TGTGCCAGCAGGGGAACTAGCGGGAGCCTTGGGGAGCAGTACTTC.

The V and J genes are TRBV29-1 and TRBJ1-1; 12 positions match TRBD1. CDR1 is SQVTM, CDR2 ANQGSEA, per germline. The V and J ends lost 4 bases and 6 bases, in that order; junction bases with no gene match: 3. This CDR3 region has 13 residues. CDR3 sequence (DNA): TGCAGCGTTGGTGGGACAGGGGGCTCTGAAGCTTTCTTT. Protein product: CSVGGTGGSEAFF.

The V gene is TRBV5-8, the J gene TRBJ1-5; the match to TRBD1 covers 7 bases. CDR3 size: 15 residues. V trimming: 4 bases; J trimming: 1 base; junction bases outside the gene matches: 5. In germline, CDR1 is SGHTS, CDR2 YDEGEE. CDR3: CASSRTGLSNQPQHF. For the CDR3, the DNA is TGTGCCAGCAGCCGGACAGGACTAAGCAATCAGCCCCAGCATTTT.

To note about this clone: This sample also contains other DNA sequences that code for the same CDR3. The rearrangement joins TRBV29-1 to TRBJ2-1; D call uncertain. With 7 bases removed from V and 7 bases from J, the gap between germline ends came to 2 bases. The CDR3 extends over 8 amino acids. Germline V gene data show CDR1 as SQVTM and CDR2 as ANQGSEA. The CDR3 loop reads CSANEQFF. In DNA, the CDR3 is TGCAGCGCAAATGAGCAGTTCTTC.

This chain joins TRBV19 and TRBJ1-2; maybe TRBD1 (6 bases). This CDR3 has 17 amino acids. Germline CDR1 and CDR2: LNHDA and SQIVND (reference sequence). V dropped 6 bases and J dropped 1 base, with 21 bases sitting between them. CDR3 coding DNA: TGTGCCAGTAGCGTAGCAAGTCGGACAGTCCTTAACTATGGCTACACCTTC. This translates into CASSVASRTVLNYGYTF.

This clone was found a few times. The chain joins TRBV7-9 to TRBJ1-2; possible D gene TRBD1, 6 bases. V lost 8 bases and J lost 2, with 9 bases in between. The germline V gene encodes CDR1 SEHNR and CDR2 FQNEAQ (reference sequence). The CDR3 is made up of 12 amino acids. CDR3 nucleotide sequence: TGTGCCAGCGAGGGGGGCAACTATGGCTACACCTTC. Amino acid sequence: CASEGGNYGYTF.